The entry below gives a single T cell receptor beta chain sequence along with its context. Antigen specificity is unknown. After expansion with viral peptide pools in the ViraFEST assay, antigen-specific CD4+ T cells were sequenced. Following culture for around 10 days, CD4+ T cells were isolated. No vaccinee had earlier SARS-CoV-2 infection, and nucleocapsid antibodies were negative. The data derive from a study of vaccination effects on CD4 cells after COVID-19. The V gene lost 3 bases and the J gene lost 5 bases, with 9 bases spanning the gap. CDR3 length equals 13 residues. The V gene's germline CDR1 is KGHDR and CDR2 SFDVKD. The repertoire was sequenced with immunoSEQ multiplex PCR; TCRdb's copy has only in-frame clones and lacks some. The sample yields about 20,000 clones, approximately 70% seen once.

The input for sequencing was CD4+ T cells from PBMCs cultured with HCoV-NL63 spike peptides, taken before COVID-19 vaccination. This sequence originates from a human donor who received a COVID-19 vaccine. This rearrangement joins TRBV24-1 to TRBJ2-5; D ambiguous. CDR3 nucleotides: TGTGCCACCAGTGATCAAGGGTCGGAGACCCAGTACTTC. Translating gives CATSDQGSETQYF.